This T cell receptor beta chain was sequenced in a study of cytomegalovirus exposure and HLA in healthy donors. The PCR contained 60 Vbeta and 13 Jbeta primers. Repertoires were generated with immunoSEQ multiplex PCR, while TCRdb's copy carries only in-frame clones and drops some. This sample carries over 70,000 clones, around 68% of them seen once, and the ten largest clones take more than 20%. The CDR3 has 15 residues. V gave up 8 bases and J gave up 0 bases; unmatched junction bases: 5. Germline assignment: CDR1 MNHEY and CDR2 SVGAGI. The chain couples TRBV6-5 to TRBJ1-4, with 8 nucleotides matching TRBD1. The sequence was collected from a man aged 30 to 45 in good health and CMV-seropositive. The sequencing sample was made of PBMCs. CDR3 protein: CASSQGDATNEKLFF. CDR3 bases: TGTGCCAGCTCACAGGGGGATGCAACTAATGAAAAACTGTTTTTT.